This T cell receptor beta chain was retrieved from a study of OX40 agonist ivuxolimab in advanced cancers. General notes on the study: Ivuxolimab, which targeted the costimulatory receptor OX40 (CD134), was an agonistic, fully human IgG2 monoclonal antibody. Intravenous ivuxolimab was administered to patients every 2 weeks at six dose levels: 0.01, 0.1, 0.3, 1.5, 3 and 10 mg/kg. Among the 52 dose-escalation patients, around 20 had hepatocellular carcinoma, 15 or so melanoma, 9 renal cell carcinoma and 9 head and neck cancer. In the dose-escalation cohort, around four fifths of patients were male, and the mean age was 60 years with a range of roughly 23 to 79. Prior anti-PD-1, anti-PD-L1 or anti-CTLA-4 therapy was permitted, and checkpoint inhibitors had been received by roughly 40% of dose-escalation patients. Three dose-escalation patients achieved partial responses, one with hepatocellular carcinoma and two with cutaneous melanoma. Peripheral TCRbeta sequencing was intended to test whether TCR sequence diversity was altered and clonal T-cell expansion was caused by ivuxolimab. The paper covers the monotherapy dose-escalation part of the phase I ivuxolimab trial, which included N of about 50 patients. Study-wide conclusions, independent of this receptor: At doses of 0.1 to 3.0 mg/kg, clonal expansion of both CD4+ and CD8+ T cells in blood was seen between baseline and week 6. In the 0.1-3.0 mg/kg groups, partial responders were among the patients with the lowest normalized peripheral clonal expansion, particularly in CD8+ T cells. After ivuxolimab, expanded clones were on average more numerous among CD8+ T cells than among CD4+ T cells. The antigen specificity of the clonally expanded peripheral T cells was not determined. Low levels of normalized T-cell clonal expansion were also shown by some nonresponding patients.

Patients with autoimmune disease history or receiving systemic immunosuppression were excluded from the trial. Peripheral blood for TCR sequencing was collected from all dose cohorts at baseline, on cycle 4 day 1, and on cycle 7 day 1. Samples came from an open-label, multicenter, first-in-human phase I dose-escalation trial of ivuxolimab. Adults with locally advanced or metastatic melanoma, renal cell carcinoma, hepatocellular carcinoma or head and neck squamous cell carcinoma were enrolled in the trial. CD4+ and CD8+ T cells were sorted separately from peripheral blood before TCR sequencing. CDR1 GTSNPN and CDR2 SVGIG were looked up in the germline V gene (reference sequence). The CDR3 starts with the cysteine, ends with the phenylalanine, and has 16 residues. The only DNA kept is the CDR3, 48 bases in frame from the first base. V is shortened by 1 base, J by 0 bases, and the region joining them spans 13 bases.

Notes on this clone: Its recognized antigen is unknown. No qualities accompany the bases; no much larger clone lies one base away.

To sequence the TCRbeta CDR3 region, genomic DNA was isolated from the sorted cells. TCRbeta CDR3 regions were sequenced using the immunoSEQ Assay. TCRdb provides this immuneACCESS table in a form limited to in-frame rearrangements. Some clones are lacking; in checked studies, under half of them reflect an unresolved V gene, and why the rest are absent is not known. Across this sample there are roughly 35,000 clones, with around 80% seen only once. The ten most abundant clones make up 22% of the sample. The sequence was collected from an adult with an advanced solid tumor such as melanoma, head and neck, liver or kidney cancer. This specimen was CD4+ or CD8+ T cells sorted from blood, taken in a trial of the OX40 agonist ivuxolimab. Recombination linked TRBV30 to TRBJ1-3; possibly the D gene is TRBD1, per 6 matching bases. CDR3 sequence: CAWSGLDSASGNTIYF. The bases read TGTGCCTGGAGTGGCCTGGACAGCGCCTCTGGAAACACCATATATTTT.